This note documents a single T cell receptor beta chain sequence. The antigen remains unidentified. A read error is likely, as this CDR3 ends without the conserved phenylalanine or tryptophan. The DNA is omitted, as the CDR3 cannot be located on it reliably, and the CDR3 follows TCRdb's listing. This specimen comes from a study of T cells in Graves' hyperthyroidism and ophthalmopathy. Study-wide results and caveats: Also found in blood were most expanded thyroid clonotypes above 0.001. A 13 V-J model separated ophthalmopathy from stable hyperthyroidism.

The length of the CDR3 is 8 amino acids, counting both ends. Germline V CDR1 and CDR2: DFQATT, SNEGSKA (reference sequence). Amplification targeted TCR beta CDR3 regions from RNA transcripts. HTBI primers were the set used in a first-round RT-PCR of the TCR CDR3. Via MiXCR, TCRdb re-called the multiplex PCR reads, giving one row per CDR3 protein. The sample lists 490,000 or so distinct CDR3 sequences, over 35% occurring once. This sequence was found in an adult woman with Graves' disease, either hyperthyroidism or ophthalmopathy (not recorded which). V is TRBV20-1 and J is TRBJ2-7; the DNA was not compared with TRBD2, the D call given in the table. The sequenced sample consisted of peripheral blood or thyroid tissue (not recorded which). The CDR3 protein is CSARSYTS.